This TCR beta chain was retrieved from a study of T-cell memory formation after mild COVID-19. Findings of the study overall: Clones shrinking between day 15 and 85 showed a balanced CD4/CD8 split, and those that grew later tilted toward CD4+. Mostly located in CM and EM were contracting CD4+ clones, with contracting CD8+ clones located in EMRA.

The J segment lost 4 bases and the V segment lost 3 bases, leaving 10 bases of the junction unmatched. The CDR3 sequence is 15 residues long. Germline V CDR1 and CDR2: DFQATT, SNEGSKA (reference sequence). 5'RACE with constant-segment primers built TCRalpha and TCRbeta cDNA libraries with UMIs. TCRdb independently ran MiXCR on the 5' RACE reads; one entry per CDR3 protein. This table holds roughly 450,000 distinct CDR3 sequences, roughly 18% found once. Concerning this clonotype: Its antigen is as yet unknown.

The chain combines TRBV20-1 with TRBJ1-2; 8 bases map to TRBD1. The sequence derives from a man aged 18 to 30 who had mild COVID-19 (a few samples of this study predate the infection). Cell type and time point are not known. The sample was PBMCs or a T cell subset sorted from them (not recorded which). The CDR3 here is CSASPAGGEGYGYTF. Here the CDR3 DNA reads TGCAGTGCTAGTCCTGCAGGGGGCGAAGGCTATGGCTACACCTTC.